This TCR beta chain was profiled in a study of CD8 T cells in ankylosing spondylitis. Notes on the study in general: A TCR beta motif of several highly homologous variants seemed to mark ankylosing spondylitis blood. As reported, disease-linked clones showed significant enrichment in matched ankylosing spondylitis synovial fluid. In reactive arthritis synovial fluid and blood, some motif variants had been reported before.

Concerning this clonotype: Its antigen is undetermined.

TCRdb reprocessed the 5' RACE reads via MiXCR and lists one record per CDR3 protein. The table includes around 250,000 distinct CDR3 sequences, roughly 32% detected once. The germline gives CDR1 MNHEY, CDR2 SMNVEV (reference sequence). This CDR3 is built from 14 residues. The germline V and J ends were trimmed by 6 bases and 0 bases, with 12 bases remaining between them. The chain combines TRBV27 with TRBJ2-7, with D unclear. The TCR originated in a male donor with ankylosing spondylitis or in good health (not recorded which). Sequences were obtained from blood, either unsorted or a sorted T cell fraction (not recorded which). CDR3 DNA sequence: TGTGCCAGCAGACCGGGCCCCAGCTCCTACGAGCAGTACTTC. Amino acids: CASRPGPSSYEQYF.